Following are 7 T cell receptor beta chains from one sample sequenced in a study of blood T cell repertoires in COVID-19. The data were produced by immunoSEQ multiplex PCR, yet TCRdb's version contains in-frame clones alone and is incomplete. Of about 220,000 clones in the sample, roughly 89% are singletons; the top ten hold 6.8%. Sequenced sample: PBMCs or T cells enriched from blood (not recorded which). Receptors originate from a middle-aged woman who had recovered from COVID-19.

V gene TRBV27 combines with J gene TRBJ1-1, with 9 bases identical to TRBD1. The V and J ends lost 5 bases and 5 bases, in that order; junction bases with no gene match: 9. The CDR3 is made up of 15 amino acids. The germline gives CDR1 MNHEY, CDR2 SMNVEV (reference sequence). CDR3 coding DNA: TGTGCCAGCAGTCCTTACAGGGGGCCGGGGACTGAAGCTTTCTTT. Protein sequence: CASSPYRGPGTEAFF.

This clone has just one count. V is TRBV27 and J is TRBJ2-1; 7 bases are shared with TRBD1. Germline V gene lookup returns CDR1 MNHEY and CDR2 SMNVEV (reference sequence). V was pared by 2 bases and J by 7 bases, with 5 bases of the junction left unmatched. The CDR3 loop spans 14 amino acids. CDR3 amino acids: CASSLRTGWNEQFF. CDR3 sequence (DNA): TGTGCCAGCAGTTTACGGACAGGTTGGAATGAGCAGTTCTTC.

The chain combines TRBV5-1 with TRBJ2-1; TRBD2 matches at 11 bases. CDR3 size: 16 residues. Losses at the gene ends were 0 bases for V and 7 bases for J; bases not matched to a gene: 6. CDR1 SGHRS and CDR2 YFSETQ come from the germline V gene. The CDR3 bases are TGCGCCAGCAGCTTGGATCTAGCGGGAGGCTTAAATGAGCAGTTCTTC. This gives the protein CASSLDLAGGLNEQFF. The full variable domain, with the rest looked up from reference TRBV5-1 and TRBJ2-1, is KAGVTQTPRYLIKTRGQQVTLSCSPISGHRSVSWYQQTPGQGLQFLFEYFSETQRNKGNFPGRFSGRQFSNSRSEMNVSTLELGDSALYLCASSLDLAGGLNEQFFGPGTRLTVL.

The J gene is TRBJ1-2, the V gene TRBV29-1; weak D call: TRBD1 (6 bases). The V gene's germline CDR1 is SQVTM and CDR2 ANQGSEA. CDR3 size: 11 residues. The V end was cut by 7 bases, the J end by 4 bases, with 10 bases between. CDR3 protein: CSAQGIYGYTF. In DNA form, the CDR3 reads TGCAGCGCCCAGGGGATCTATGGCTACACCTTC.

This clone was seen a single time. The genes are TRBV29-1 and TRBJ2-2; D perhaps matches TRBD2 (5 bases). CDR3 length: 14 amino acids. CDR1 SQVTM and CDR2 ANQGSEA come from the germline V gene. Trimming pared 7 bases from V and 4 bases from J, leaving 16 bases between. CDR3 in amino acids: CSASRGTATGELFF. The CDR3 DNA reads TGCAGCGCCAGCCGGGGAACCGCCACCGGGGAGCTGTTTTTT.

The chain joins TRBV30 to TRBJ2-1; 9 bases line up with TRBD1. V shed 8 bases, J shed 3 bases, and the junction held 8 bases outside the gene matches. Per the germline V gene, CDR1 is GTSNPN and CDR2 is SVGIG (reference sequence). The CDR3 consists of 14 residues. The CDR3 sequence: CAGTHRGLYNEQFF. In DNA form, the CDR3 reads TGTGCCGGGACACACAGGGGGCTCTACAATGAGCAGTTCTTC. The complete variable domain, with remaining parts taken from reference TRBV30 and TRBJ2-1, reads SQTIHQWPATLVQPVGSPLSLECTVEGTSNPNLYWYRQAAGRGLQLLFYSVGIGQISSEVPQNLSASRPQDRQFILSSKKLLLSDSGFYLCAGTHRGLYNEQFFGPGTRLTVL.

A single count supports this clone. The rearrangement uses TRBV21-1 and TRBJ1-1; the D call in the table, TRBD1, was not verified against the DNA. TRBV21-1 is labeled a pseudogene. The CDR3 has 17 amino acids. The CDR3 DNA reads TGTGCCAGCAGCAAAGTTTCTGGGACAGGGAATAACACTGAAGCTTTCTTT. Translating it yields CASSKVSGTGNNTEAFF.